A selection of T cell receptor beta chains follows, all from one sample in a study of T cell repertoires in cytomegalovirus infection. What these receptors recognize is not known. TCRdb reprocessed the reads with MiXCR, giving one entry per CDR3 protein. This table holds over 55,000 distinct CDR3 sequences, over 20% found once. Here the sequenced sample was CD8+ T cells from cultured PBMCs, taken from culture after CMV antigen stimulation. The receptor set was obtained from a human donor in good health (CMV status not recorded). Some clones in this sample may be carry-over from other donors' samples. Each CDR3 is given with its conserved first and last residue. A D gene is named only where the DNA matches it firmly. The size entry is marked missing in some rows and otherwise reads once, few, many or a size class.

abundance	d_gene	v_gene	j_gene	CDR3aa	CDR3nt
few	.	TRBV5-4	TRBJ1-6	CASSPTKYNSPLHF	TGTGCCAGCAGCCCTACAAAGTATAATTCACCCCTCCACTTT
few	TRBD1	TRBV7-9	TRBJ2-7	CASSSGTAEQYF	TGTGCCAGCAGCTCGGGGACAGCTGAGCAGTACTTC
.	.	TRBV4-1	TRBJ2-5	CASSHGETQYF	TGCGCCAGCAGCCACGGGGAGACCCAGTACTTC
few	.	TRBV7-6	TRBJ1-1	CASSLARGNEAFF	TGTGCCAGCAGCTTAGCGCGAGGAAATGAAGCTTTCTTT
few	.	TRBV7-4	TRBJ1-2	CATRGGYGYTF	TGTGCTACGCGTGGGGGATACGGCTACACCTTC
.	.	TRBV11-2	TRBJ1-4	CANSSTDRQDPNEKLFF	TGTGCCAACAGCTCGACCGACAGGCAGGACCCTAATGAAAAACTGTTTTTT
few	.	TRBV7-9	TRBJ1-3	CASSSAQGVGNTIYF	TGTGCCAGCAGCTCCGCTCAGGGAGTCGGAAACACCATATATTTT
.	.	TRBV6-2/TRBV6-3	TRBJ1-5	CASSTGFSNQPQHF	TGTGCCAGCAGTACAGGGTTTAGCAATCAGCCCCAGCATTTT
.	TRBD2	TRBV7-2	TRBJ2-2	CASTMTSGRSNTGELFF	TGTGCCAGCACCATGACTAGCGGGAGATCGAACACCGGGGAGCTGTTTTTT
.	TRBD2	TRBV27	TRBJ2-7	CASSLRTSGPYEQYF	TGTGCCAGCAGTTTAAGGACTAGCGGACCCTACGAGCAGTACTTC
.	TRBD1	TRBV4-3	TRBJ2-7	CASSQEGQGRYEQYF	TGCGCCAGCAGCCAAGAAGGACAGGGGCGCTACGAGCAGTACTTC
.	TRBD1	TRBV7-9	TRBJ1-2	CASSSIKGTGGLDGYTF	TGTGCCAGCAGCTCAATCAAGGGGACAGGGGGACTAGATGGCTACACCTTC
.	.	TRBV6-1	TRBJ1-2	CASSEDWVTPPDYGYTF	TGTGCCAGCAGTGAAGATTGGGTAACACCTCCAGACTATGGCTACACCTTC
few	.	TRBV19	TRBJ1-2	CASSGITISYTF	TGTGCCAGTAGCGGGATAACGATTAGCTACACCTTC
few	.	TRBV7-9	TRBJ1-1	CASSLSRNTEAFF	TGTGCCAGCAGCTTAAGCAGGAACACTGAAGCTTTCTTT
few	.	TRBV19	TRBJ1-1	CASSIVQGLKNTEAFF	TGTGCCAGTAGTATAGTCCAGGGGCTAAAGAACACTGAAGCTTTCTTT
.	TRBD2	TRBV4-2	TRBJ2-7	CASSPREGDEQYF	TGTGCCAGCAGCCCCCGGGAGGGGGACGAGCAGTACTTC
.	.	TRBV6-5	TRBJ1-1	CASSFRGNTEAFF	TGTGCCAGCAGTTTCAGGGGAAACACTGAAGCTTTCTTT
few	.	TRBV6-1	TRBJ1-5	CASQMGGNQPQHF	TGTGCCAGCCAGATGGGGGGCAATCAGCCCCAGCATTTT
.	.	TRBV7-9	TRBJ2-1	CASSSPRDDKTYNEQFF	TGTGCCAGCAGCTCGCCCAGGGACGACAAGACCTACAATGAGCAGTTCTTC
.	.	TRBV6-5	TRBJ1-2	CASSYLGGGTPNYGYTF	TGTGCCAGCAGTTACTTGGGAGGAGGCACCCCTAACTATGGCTACACCTTC
.	.	TRBV6-6	TRBJ2-7	CASSYDRGVLEQYF	TGTGCCAGCAGTTACGACCGGGGCGTCCTCGAGCAGTACTTC
few	.	TRBV5-1	TRBJ2-1	CASSRNREGNEQFF	TGCGCCAGCAGCAGGAACAGGGAGGGGAATGAGCAGTTCTTC
.	TRBD1	TRBV6-2/TRBV6-3	TRBJ2-7	CASSYKAGQAAVEQYF	TGTGCCAGCAGTTATAAGGCCGGACAGGCGGCGGTTGAGCAGTACTTC
.	.	TRBV7-2	TRBJ1-5	CASSSGSPQHF	TGTGCCAGCAGCTCGGGATCGCCCCAGCATTTT
many	.	TRBV28	TRBJ1-2	CASSSPRVNYGYTF	TGTGCCAGCAGTTCCCCCAGGGTAAACTATGGCTACACCTTC